This T cell receptor beta chain stems from a study of blood T cell repertoires in COVID-19. As for the study in general: PBMCs, B-cell-depleted T cells, or T cells were the source of the cDNA or gDNA that made up the material.

Repertoires were generated with immunoSEQ multiplex PCR, while TCRdb's copy carries only in-frame clones and drops some. The profile covers tens of thousands of clones, with about 90% appearing a single time and 2.5% to 4% taken by the ten largest. V lost 4 bases and J lost 4; bases outside the gene matches: 11. This CDR3 has 17 residues. Per the germline V gene, CDR1 is LNHDA and CDR2 is SQIVND (reference sequence). The specimen sequenced was peripheral blood. The chain employs TRBV19 and TRBJ2-2; 8 bases agree with TRBD2. The source is a human donor in a cohort sampled during active COVID-19. CDR3: CASSTSTSGVVTGELFF. The CDR3 nucleotides are TGTGCCAGTAGTACGTCTACTAGCGGAGTGGTCACCGGGGAGCTGTTTTTT.